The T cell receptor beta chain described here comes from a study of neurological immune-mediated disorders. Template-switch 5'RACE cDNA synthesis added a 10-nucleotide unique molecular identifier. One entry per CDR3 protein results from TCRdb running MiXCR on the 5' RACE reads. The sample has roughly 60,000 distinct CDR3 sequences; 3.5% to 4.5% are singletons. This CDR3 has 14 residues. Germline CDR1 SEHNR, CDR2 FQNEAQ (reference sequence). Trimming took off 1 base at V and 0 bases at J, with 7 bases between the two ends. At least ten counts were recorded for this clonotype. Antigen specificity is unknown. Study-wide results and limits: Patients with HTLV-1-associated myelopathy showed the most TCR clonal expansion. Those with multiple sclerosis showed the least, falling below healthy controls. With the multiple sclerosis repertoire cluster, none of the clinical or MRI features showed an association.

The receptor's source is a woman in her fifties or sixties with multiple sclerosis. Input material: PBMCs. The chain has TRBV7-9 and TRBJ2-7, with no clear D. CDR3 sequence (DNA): TGTGCCAGCAGCTTAGATATCAACTCCTACGAGCAGTACTTC. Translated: CASSLDINSYEQYF.